The clone carrying this TCR beta chain was recorded many times. This sample stems from a study of T-cell reconstitution after alpha-beta-depleted transplantation in children. Trimming removed 4 bases from V and 0 bases from J, with 11 bases in between. Germline lookup yields CDR1 SGHKS and CDR2 YYEKEE (reference sequence). This CDR3 region has 16 residues. Preparation of the TCRbeta library was carried out with unique molecular identifiers. TCRdb used MiXCR to reprocess the PCR reads, holding one entry per CDR3 protein. The repertoire holds around 240,000 distinct CDR3 sequences, with approximately 9.8% as singletons.

The sequencing here drew on PBMCs from the stem cell graft donor, taken from the stem cell graft. J is TRBJ1-6 and V is TRBV5-5; D unresolved. The receptor was derived from a human donor who donated a stem cell graft to a child with SCID. CDR3 coding DNA: TGTGCCAGCAGCCCAGGTGGGAGCTCCTATAATTCACCCCTCCACTTT. Amino acids: CASSPGGSSYNSPLHF.